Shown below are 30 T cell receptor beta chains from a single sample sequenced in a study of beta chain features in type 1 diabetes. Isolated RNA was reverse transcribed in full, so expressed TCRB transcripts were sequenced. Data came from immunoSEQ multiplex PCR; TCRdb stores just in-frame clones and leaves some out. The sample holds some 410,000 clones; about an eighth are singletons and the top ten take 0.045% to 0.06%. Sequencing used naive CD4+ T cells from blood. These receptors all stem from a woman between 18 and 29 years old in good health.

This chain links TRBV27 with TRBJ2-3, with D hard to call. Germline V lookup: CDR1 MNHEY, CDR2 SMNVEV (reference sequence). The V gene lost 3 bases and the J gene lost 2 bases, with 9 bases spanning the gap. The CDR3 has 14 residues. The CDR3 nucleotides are TGTGCCAGCAGTTTCTACCCCTACACAGATACGCAGTATTTT. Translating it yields CASSFYPYTDTQYF.

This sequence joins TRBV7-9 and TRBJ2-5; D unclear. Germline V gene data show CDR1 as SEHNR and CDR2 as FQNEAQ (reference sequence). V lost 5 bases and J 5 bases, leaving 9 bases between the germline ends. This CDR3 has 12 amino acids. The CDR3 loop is CASSRIEETQYF. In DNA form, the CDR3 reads TGTGCCAGCAGCCGCATCGAGGAGACCCAGTACTTC.

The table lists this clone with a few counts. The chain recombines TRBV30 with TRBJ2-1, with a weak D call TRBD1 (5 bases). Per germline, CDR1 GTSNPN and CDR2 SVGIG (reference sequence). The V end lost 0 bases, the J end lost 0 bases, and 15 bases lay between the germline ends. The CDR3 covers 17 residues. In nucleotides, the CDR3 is TGTGCCTGGAGTGTTGGAAGACAGTCTATCTCCTACAATGAGCAGTTCTTC. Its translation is CAWSVGRQSISYNEQFF.

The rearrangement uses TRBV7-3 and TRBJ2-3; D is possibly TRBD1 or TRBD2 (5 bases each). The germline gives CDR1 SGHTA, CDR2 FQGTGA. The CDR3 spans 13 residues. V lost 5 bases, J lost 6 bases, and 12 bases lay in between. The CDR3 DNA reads TGTGCCAGCAGCCCGGGACCGCTTGATACGCAGTATTTT. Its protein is CASSPGPLDTQYF.

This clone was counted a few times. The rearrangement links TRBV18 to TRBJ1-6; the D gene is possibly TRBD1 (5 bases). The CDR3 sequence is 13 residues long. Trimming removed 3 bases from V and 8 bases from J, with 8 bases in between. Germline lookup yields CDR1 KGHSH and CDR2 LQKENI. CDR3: CASSPDSYSPLHF. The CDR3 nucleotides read TGTGCCAGCTCACCCGACAGCTATTCACCCCTCCACTTT.

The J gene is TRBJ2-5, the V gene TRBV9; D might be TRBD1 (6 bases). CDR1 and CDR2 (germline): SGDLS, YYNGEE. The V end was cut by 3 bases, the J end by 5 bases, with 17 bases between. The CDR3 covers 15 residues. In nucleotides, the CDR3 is TGTGCCAGCAGCGCGACCGGACAGTGGGGGGAGACCCAGTACTTC. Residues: CASSATGQWGETQYF.

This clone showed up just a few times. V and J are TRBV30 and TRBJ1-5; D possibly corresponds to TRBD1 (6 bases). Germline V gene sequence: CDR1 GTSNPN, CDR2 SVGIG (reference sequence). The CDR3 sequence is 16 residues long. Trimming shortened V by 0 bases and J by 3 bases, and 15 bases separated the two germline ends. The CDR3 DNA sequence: TGTGCCTGGAGTGTTTTTGGCAGGGGCACCAATCAGCCCCAGCATTTT. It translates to CAWSVFGRGTNQPQHF. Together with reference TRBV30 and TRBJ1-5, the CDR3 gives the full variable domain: SQTIHQWPATLVQPVGSPLSLECTVEGTSNPNLYWYRQAAGRGLQLLFYSVGIGQISSEVPQNLSASRPQDRQFILSSKKLLLSDSGFYLCAWSVFGRGTNQPQHFGDGTRLSIL.

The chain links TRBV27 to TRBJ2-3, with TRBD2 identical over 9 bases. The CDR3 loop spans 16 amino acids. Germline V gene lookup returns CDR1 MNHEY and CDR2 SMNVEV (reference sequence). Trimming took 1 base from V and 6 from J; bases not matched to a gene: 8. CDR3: CASSLFGGRALDTQYF. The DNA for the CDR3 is TGTGCCAGCAGTTTATTCGGCGGGAGGGCCTTGGATACGCAGTATTTT.

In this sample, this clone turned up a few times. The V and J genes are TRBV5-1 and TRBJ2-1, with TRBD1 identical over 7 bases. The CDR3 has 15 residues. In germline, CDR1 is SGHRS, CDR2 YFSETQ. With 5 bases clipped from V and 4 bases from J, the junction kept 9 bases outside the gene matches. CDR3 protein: CASSGGQSSYNEQFF. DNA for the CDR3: TGCGCCAGCAGTGGGGGACAGTCATCGTACAATGAGCAGTTCTTC.

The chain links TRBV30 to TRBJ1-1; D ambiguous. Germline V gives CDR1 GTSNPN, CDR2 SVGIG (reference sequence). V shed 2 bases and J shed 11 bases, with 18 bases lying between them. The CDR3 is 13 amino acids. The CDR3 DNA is TGTGCCTGGAGTCTCGACCGCCTGGGAAGGGCTTTCTTT. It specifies CAWSLDRLGRAFF.

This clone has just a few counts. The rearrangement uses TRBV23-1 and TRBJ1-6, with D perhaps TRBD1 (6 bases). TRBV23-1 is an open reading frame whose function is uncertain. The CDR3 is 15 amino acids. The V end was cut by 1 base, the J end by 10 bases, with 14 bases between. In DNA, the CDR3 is TGCGCCAGCAGTCAATATGAGGGGGTAAGGTCACCCCTCCACTTT. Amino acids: CASSQYEGVRSPLHF.

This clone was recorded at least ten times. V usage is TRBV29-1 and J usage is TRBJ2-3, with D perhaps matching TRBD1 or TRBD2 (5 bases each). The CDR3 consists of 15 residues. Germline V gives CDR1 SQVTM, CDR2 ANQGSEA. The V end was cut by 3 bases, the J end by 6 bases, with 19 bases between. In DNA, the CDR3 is TGCAGCGTTGAGGGACCACCGATGGGGGTCGATACGCAGTATTTT. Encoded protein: CSVEGPPMGVDTQYF.

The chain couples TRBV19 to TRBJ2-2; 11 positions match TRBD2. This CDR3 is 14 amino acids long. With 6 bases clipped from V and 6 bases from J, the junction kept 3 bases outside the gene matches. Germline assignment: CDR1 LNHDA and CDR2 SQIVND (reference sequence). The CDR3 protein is CASRTSGIAGELFF. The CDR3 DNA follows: TGTGCCAGTAGGACTAGCGGGATAGCCGGGGAGCTGTTTTTT.

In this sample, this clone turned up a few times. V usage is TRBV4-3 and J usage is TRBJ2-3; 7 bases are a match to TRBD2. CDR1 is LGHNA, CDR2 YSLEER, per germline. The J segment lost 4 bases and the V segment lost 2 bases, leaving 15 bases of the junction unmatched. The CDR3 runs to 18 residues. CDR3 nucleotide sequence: TGCGCCAGCAGCCAATTTTGGGTACGGGACTATGGGGCAGATACGCAGTATTTT. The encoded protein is CASSQFWVRDYGADTQYF.

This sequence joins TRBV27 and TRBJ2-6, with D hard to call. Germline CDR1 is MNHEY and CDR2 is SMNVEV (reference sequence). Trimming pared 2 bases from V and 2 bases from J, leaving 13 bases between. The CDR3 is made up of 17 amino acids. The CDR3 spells CASSLQAWAAGANVLTF. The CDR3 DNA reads TGTGCCAGCAGTTTACAAGCTTGGGCGGCTGGGGCCAACGTCCTGACTTTC.

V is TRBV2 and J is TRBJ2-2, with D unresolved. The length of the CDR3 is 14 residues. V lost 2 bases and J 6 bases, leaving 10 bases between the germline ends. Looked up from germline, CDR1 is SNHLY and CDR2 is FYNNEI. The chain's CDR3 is CASSEFLGSGELFF. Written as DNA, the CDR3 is TGTGCCAGCAGTGAATTTTTGGGTTCCGGGGAGCTGTTTTTT.

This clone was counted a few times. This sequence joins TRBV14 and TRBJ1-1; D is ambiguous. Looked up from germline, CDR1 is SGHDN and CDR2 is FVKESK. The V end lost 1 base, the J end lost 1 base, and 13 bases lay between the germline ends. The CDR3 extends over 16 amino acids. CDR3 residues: CASSQVPQRGNTEAFF. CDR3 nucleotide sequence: TGTGCCAGCAGCCAAGTACCCCAACGGGGGAACACTGAAGCTTTCTTT.

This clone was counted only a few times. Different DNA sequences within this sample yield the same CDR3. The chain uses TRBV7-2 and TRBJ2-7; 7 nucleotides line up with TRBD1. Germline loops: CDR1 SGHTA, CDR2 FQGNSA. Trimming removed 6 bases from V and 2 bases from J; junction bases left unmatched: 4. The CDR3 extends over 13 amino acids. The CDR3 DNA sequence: TGTGCCAGCAGGATGACAGGGACCTACGAGCAGTACTTC. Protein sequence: CASRMTGTYEQYF.

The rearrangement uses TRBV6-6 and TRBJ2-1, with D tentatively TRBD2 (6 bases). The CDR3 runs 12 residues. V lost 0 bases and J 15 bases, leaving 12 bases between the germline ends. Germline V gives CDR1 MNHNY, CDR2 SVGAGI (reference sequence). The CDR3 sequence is CASSYSSGGGFF. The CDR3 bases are TGTGCCAGCAGTTACTCTAGCGGAGGAGGGTTCTTC.

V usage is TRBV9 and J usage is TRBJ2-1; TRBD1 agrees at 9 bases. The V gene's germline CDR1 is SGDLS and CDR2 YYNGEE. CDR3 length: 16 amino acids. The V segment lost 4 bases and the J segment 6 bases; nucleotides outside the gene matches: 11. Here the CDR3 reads CASSRNPRQGGNEQFF. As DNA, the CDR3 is TGTGCCAGCAGCAGGAATCCCCGACAGGGGGGCAATGAGCAGTTCTTC.

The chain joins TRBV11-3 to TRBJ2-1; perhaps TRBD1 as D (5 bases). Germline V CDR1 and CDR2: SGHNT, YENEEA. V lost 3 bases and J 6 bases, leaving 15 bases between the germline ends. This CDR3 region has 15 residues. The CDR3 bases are TGTGCCAGCAGCTTGTGGCAGGGCATTGCCAATGAGCAGTTCTTC. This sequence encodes CASSLWQGIANEQFF.

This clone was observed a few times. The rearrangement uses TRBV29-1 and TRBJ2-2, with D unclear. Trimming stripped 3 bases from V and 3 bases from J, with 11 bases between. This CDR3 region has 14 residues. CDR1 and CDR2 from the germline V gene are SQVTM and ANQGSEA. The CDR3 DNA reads TGCAGCGTTGAGCTGAGAGTCGACACCGGGGAGCTGTTTTTT. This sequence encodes CSVELRVDTGELFF.

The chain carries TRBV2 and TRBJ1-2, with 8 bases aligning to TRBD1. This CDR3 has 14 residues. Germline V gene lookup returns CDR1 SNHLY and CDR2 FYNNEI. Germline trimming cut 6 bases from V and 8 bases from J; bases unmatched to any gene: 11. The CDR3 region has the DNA TGTGCCAGCAGCCAGCAATGGACAGGGATGGGCTACACCTTC. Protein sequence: CASSQQWTGMGYTF.

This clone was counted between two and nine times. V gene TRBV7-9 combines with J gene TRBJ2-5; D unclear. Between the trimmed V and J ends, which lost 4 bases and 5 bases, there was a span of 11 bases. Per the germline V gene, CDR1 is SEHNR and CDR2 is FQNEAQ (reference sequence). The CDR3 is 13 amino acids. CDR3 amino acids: CASSSRTLETQYF. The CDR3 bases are TGTGCCAGCAGCTCCCGCACTTTGGAGACCCAGTACTTC.

This CDR3 reads CASSVGSVLRSSEQYF. CDR3 sequence (DNA): TGTGCCAGCAGCGTAGGTTCGGTGCTCCGCTCTAGCGAGCAGTACTTC. The chain links TRBV9 to TRBJ2-7; D uncertain. V lost 0 bases to trimming and J lost 6 bases, with 19 bases between them. This CDR3 region has 16 residues. The germline V gene encodes CDR1 SGDLS and CDR2 YYNGEE.

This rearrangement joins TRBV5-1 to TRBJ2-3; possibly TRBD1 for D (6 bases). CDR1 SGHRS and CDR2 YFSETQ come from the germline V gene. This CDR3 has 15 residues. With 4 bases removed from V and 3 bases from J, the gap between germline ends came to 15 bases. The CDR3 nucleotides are TGCGCCAGCAGCCTTGCCCCAACAGGGACAGATACGCAGTATTTT. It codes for CASSLAPTGTDTQYF.

The CDR3: CASSVENSPLHF. The CDR3 coding sequence is TGTGCCAGCAGCGTAGAAAATTCACCCCTCCACTTT. V and J are TRBV9 and TRBJ1-6, with D hard to call. With 0 bases removed from V and 7 bases from J, the gap between germline ends came to 2 bases. CDR1 and CDR2 (germline): SGDLS, YYNGEE. The CDR3 extends over 12 amino acids.

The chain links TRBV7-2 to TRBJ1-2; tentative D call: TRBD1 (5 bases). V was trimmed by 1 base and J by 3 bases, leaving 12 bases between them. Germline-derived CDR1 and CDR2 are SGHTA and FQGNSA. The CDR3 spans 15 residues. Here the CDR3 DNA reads TGTGCCAGCAGCTTAGAATATGGGGCGGACTATGGCTACACCTTC. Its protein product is CASSLEYGADYGYTF.

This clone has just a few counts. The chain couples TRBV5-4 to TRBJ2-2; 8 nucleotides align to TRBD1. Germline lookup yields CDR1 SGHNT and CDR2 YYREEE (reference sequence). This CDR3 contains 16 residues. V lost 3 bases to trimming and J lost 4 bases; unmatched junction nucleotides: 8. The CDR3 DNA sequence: TGTGCCAGCAGCTCCCAGGGGGCAGGGGGCACCGGGGAGCTGTTTTTT. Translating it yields CASSSQGAGGTGELFF.

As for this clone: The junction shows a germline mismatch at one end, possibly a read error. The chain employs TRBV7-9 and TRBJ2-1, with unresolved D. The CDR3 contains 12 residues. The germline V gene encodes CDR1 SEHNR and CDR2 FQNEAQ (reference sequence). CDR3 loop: CASSLGAADSVF. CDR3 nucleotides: TGTGCCAGCAGCTTAGGCGCGGCCGACTCAGTCTTC. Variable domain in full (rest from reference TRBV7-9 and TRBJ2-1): DTGVSQNPRHKITKRGQNVTFRCDPISEHNRLYWYRQTLGQGPEFLTYFQNEAQLEKSRLLSDRFSAERPKGSFSTLEIQRTEQGDSAMYLCASSLGAADSVFGPGTRLTVL.